This T cell receptor (beta chain) was sequenced during a study of shared T cell receptors in the human thymus. Generated by immunoSEQ multiplex PCR, the TCRdb table keeps only in-frame clones and is missing some. Among under 850,000 clones listed, around 89% were seen once. Between the trimmed V and J ends, which lost 5 bases and 8 bases, there was a span of 7 bases. The CDR3 sequence is 10 residues long. Germline CDR1 reads GTSNPN; CDR2 reads SVGIG (reference sequence). These data were also filed under a second study, of human thymus T cells.

Sequenced input: thymocytes. This rearrangement joins TRBV30 to TRBJ2-1, with D perhaps matching TRBD2 (6 bases). This sequence originates from a boy in the first two years of life with a congenital heart defect. This chain's CDR3 is CAWREYEQFF. The CDR3 nucleotides are TGTGCCTGGCGGGAGTATGAGCAGTTCTTC.